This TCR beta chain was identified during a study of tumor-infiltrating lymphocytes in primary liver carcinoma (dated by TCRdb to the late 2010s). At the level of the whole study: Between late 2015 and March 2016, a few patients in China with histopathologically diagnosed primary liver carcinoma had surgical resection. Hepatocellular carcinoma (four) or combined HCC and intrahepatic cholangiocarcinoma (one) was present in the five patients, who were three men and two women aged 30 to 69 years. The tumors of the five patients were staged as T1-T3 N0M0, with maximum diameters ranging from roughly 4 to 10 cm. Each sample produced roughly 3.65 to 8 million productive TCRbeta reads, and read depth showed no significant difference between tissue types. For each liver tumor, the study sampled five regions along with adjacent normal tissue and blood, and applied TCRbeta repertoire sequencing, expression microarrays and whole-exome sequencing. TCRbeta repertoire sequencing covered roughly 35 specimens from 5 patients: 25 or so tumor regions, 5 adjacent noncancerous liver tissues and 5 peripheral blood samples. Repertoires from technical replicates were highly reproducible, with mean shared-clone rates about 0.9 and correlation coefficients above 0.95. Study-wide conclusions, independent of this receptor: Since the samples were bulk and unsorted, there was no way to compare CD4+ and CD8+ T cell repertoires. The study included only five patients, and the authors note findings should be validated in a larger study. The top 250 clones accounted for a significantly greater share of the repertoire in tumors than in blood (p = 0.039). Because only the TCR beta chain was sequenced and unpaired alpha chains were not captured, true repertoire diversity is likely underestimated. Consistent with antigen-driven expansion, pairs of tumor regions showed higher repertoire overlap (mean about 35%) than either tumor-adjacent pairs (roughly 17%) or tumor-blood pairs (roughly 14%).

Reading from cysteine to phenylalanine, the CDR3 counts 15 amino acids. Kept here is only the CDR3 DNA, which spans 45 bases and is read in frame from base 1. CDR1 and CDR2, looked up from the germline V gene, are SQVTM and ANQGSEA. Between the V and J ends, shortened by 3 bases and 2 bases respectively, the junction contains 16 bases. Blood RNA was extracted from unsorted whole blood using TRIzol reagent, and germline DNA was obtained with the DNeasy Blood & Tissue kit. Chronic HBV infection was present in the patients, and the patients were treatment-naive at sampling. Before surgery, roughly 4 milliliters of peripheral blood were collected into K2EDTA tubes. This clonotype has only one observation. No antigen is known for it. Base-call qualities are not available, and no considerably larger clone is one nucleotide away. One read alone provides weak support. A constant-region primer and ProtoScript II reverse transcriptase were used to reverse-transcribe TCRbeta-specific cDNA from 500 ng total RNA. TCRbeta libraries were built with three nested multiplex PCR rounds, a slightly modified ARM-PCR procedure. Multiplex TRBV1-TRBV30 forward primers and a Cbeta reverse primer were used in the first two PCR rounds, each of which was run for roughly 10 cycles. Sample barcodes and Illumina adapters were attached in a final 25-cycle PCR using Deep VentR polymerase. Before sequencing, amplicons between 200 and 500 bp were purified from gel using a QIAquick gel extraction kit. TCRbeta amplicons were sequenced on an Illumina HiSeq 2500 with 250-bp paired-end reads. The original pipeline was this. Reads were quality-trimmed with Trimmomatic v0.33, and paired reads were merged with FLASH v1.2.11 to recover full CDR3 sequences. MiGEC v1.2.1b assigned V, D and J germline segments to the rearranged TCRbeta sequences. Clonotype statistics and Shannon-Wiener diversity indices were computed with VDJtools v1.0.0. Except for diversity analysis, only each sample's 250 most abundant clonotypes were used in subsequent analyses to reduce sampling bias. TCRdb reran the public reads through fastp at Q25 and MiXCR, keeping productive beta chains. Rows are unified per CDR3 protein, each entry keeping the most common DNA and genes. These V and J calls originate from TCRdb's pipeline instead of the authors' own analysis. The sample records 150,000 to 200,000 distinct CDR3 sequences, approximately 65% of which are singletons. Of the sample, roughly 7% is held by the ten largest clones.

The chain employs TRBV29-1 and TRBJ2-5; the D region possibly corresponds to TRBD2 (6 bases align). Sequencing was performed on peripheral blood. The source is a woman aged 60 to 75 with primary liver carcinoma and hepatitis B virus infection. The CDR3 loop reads CSVEEGTGEQETQYF. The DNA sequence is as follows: TGCAGCGTTGAGGAGGGGACGGGGGAACAAGAGACCCAGTACTTC.